Within the sample, the clone carrying this TCR beta chain is medium-sized. The sample belongs to a study of HIV-infected children after antiretroviral therapy interruption. The treatment: PENTA 11 planned treatment interruption arm or continuous ART arm. Unique molecular identifiers were included in an RNA-based 3' RACE TCR library. TCRdb reprocessed the 3' RACE reads via MiXCR and lists one record per CDR3 protein. The table lists approximately 3,800 distinct CDR3 sequences, under 5% of them singletons. The CDR3 consists of 16 residues. Sequencing used CD45RO+ CD8+ T cells from PBMCs, pooled from several time points, obtained from a donor given antiretroviral therapy, either interrupted or continuous. As for subset: memory CD8+ CD45RO+ CD45RA- T cells. The sequence derives from a pool of human donors with HIV. The chain links TRBV21-1 to TRBJ2-7; the D segment call TRBD1 is taken from the table without a DNA check. TRBV21-1 is flagged as a pseudogene. The CDR3 bases are TGTGCCAGCAGCAATGCCCAACAGGGTCCGATTGACGAGCAGTACTTC. It yields the protein CASSNAQQGPIDEQYF.